This is a list of T cell receptor beta chains from one sample in a study of T cell repertoires in cytomegalovirus infection. TCRdb passed the reads through MiXCR, listing each CDR3 protein once. The sample lists roughly 640,000 distinct CDR3 sequences, approximately 24% occurring once. Sequenced: CD8+ T cells from PBMCs. The receptors come from a human donor in good health (CMV status not recorded). Some clones in this sample may be carry-over from other donors' samples. CDR3s include the opening cysteine and the closing phenylalanine or tryptophan. D genes are given only for firm matches. Rows may omit the clone size; those that give it use once, few, many or a size class.

d_gene: -
j_gene: TRBJ1-1
abundance: -
v_gene: TRBV29-1
CDR3nt: TGCAGCGTTGAATTGGTAGGCTCTGAAGCTTTCTTT
CDR3aa: CSVELVGSEAFF

d_gene: -
j_gene: TRBJ1-5
abundance: few
v_gene: TRBV12-3/TRBV12-4
CDR3nt: TGTGCCAGCAGTTTAGAACGGACCCATCAGCCCCAGCATTTT
CDR3aa: CASSLERTHQPQHF

d_gene: -
j_gene: TRBJ1-1
abundance: few
v_gene: TRBV12-3/TRBV12-4
CDR3nt: TGTGCCAGCAGCCCGTCCCCATCGAACACTGAAGCTTTCTTT
CDR3aa: CASSPSPSNTEAFF

d_gene: -
j_gene: TRBJ1-2
abundance: -
v_gene: TRBV6-5
CDR3nt: TGTGCCAGCAGCCCAAATCCCATGGGGGGGAACCAGTATGGCTACACCTTC
CDR3aa: CASSPNPMGGNQYGYTF

d_gene: TRBD1
j_gene: TRBJ2-5
abundance: -
v_gene: TRBV28
CDR3nt: TGTGCCAGCAGTTCGGAGACAGGGTTAGTACCTCAAGAGACCCAGTACTTC
CDR3aa: CASSSETGLVPQETQYF

d_gene: -
j_gene: TRBJ1-6
abundance: few
v_gene: TRBV7-6
CDR3nt: TGTGCCAGCAGCTACGACGGCGATGGGGGTTCACCCCTCCACTTT
CDR3aa: CASSYDGDGGSPLHF

d_gene: -
j_gene: TRBJ1-1
abundance: once
v_gene: TRBV6-1
CDR3nt: TGTGCCAGCAGTTACACATCCCTTCAATCGGAAGCTTTCTTT
CDR3aa: CASSYTSLQSEAFF

d_gene: -
j_gene: TRBJ1-1
abundance: few
v_gene: TRBV6-5
CDR3nt: TGTGCCAGCAGTTGGGGGGGGCAGAGGACTGAAGCTTTCTTT
CDR3aa: CASSWGGQRTEAFF

d_gene: -
j_gene: TRBJ2-2
abundance: -
v_gene: TRBV27
CDR3nt: TGTGCCAGCAATCCGACTAGTCGATACACCGGGGAGCTGTTTTTT
CDR3aa: CASNPTSRYTGELFF

d_gene: -
j_gene: TRBJ1-5
abundance: once
v_gene: TRBV2
CDR3nt: TGTGCCAGCAGTGAAGGAAGGGGGGGCTCGGGGGGTCAGCCCCAGCATTTT
CDR3aa: CASSEGRGGSGGQPQHF

d_gene: TRBD1
j_gene: TRBJ2-4
abundance: -
v_gene: TRBV7-9
CDR3nt: TGTGCCAGCAGCCCTTCCGGACAGGCTCCGGGCATTCAGTACTTC
CDR3aa: CASSPSGQAPGIQYF

d_gene: -
j_gene: TRBJ2-5
abundance: many
v_gene: TRBV28
CDR3nt: TGTGCCAGCAGTTTCGCGTACGATCTCGGGTACCAAGAGACCCAGTACTTC
CDR3aa: CASSFAYDLGYQETQYF

d_gene: -
j_gene: TRBJ2-3
abundance: -
v_gene: TRBV7-6
CDR3nt: TGTGCCAGCAGCTTAGAGGTTGGCTCTACAGATACGCAGTATTTT
CDR3aa: CASSLEVGSTDTQYF

d_gene: -
j_gene: TRBJ2-3
abundance: few
v_gene: TRBV7-6
CDR3nt: TGTGCTAGCAGCTTATTTGCCACAGATACGCAGTATTTT
CDR3aa: CASSLFATDTQYF

d_gene: -
j_gene: TRBJ2-3
abundance: few
v_gene: TRBV28
CDR3nt: TGTGCCAGCAGTCAAGGCAGGGTCACAGATACGCAGTATTTT
CDR3aa: CASSQGRVTDTQYF

d_gene: -
j_gene: TRBJ2-7
abundance: -
v_gene: TRBV7-8
CDR3nt: TGTGCCAGCAGCTTAGAATACAATCCCTACGAGCAGTACTTC
CDR3aa: CASSLEYNPYEQYF

d_gene: -
j_gene: TRBJ1-1
abundance: few
v_gene: TRBV12-3/TRBV12-4
CDR3nt: TGTGCCAGCAGCCCCTTACAGGAACCGATTCTTGAAGCTTTCTTT
CDR3aa: CASSPLQEPILEAFF

d_gene: -
j_gene: TRBJ2-2
abundance: many
v_gene: TRBV7-2
CDR3nt: TGTGCCAGCAGCTTAGCGAGGGAGCTGTTTTTT
CDR3aa: CASSLARELFF

d_gene: -
j_gene: TRBJ1-1
abundance: many
v_gene: TRBV6-5
CDR3nt: TGTGCCAGCACCCAAGACAGACTTGAAGCTTTCTTT
CDR3aa: CASTQDRLEAFF

d_gene: -
j_gene: TRBJ2-6
abundance: -
v_gene: TRBV4-1
CDR3nt: TGCGCCAGCAGCCATGCCCTCTCTGGGGCCAACGTCCTGACTTTC
CDR3aa: CASSHALSGANVLTF

d_gene: -
j_gene: TRBJ2-1
abundance: few
v_gene: TRBV19
CDR3nt: TGTGCCAGTAGTACTAGTGTCTACAATGAGCAGTTCTTC
CDR3aa: CASSTSVYNEQFF

d_gene: -
j_gene: TRBJ2-2
abundance: -
v_gene: TRBV6-5
CDR3nt: TGTGCCAGCAGTTATGCGGCTCTGGGTCACACCGGGGAGCTGTTTTTT
CDR3aa: CASSYAALGHTGELFF

d_gene: -
j_gene: TRBJ1-1
abundance: few
v_gene: TRBV4-3
CDR3nt: TGCGCCAGCAGCCAAGAAACAGCCGCTGAAGCTTTCTTT
CDR3aa: CASSQETAAEAFF

d_gene: -
j_gene: TRBJ2-5
abundance: once
v_gene: TRBV6-5
CDR3nt: TGTGCCAGCAGCTCCGATAGCGGACTCCAAGAGACCCAGTACTTC
CDR3aa: CASSSDSGLQETQYF

d_gene: -
j_gene: TRBJ1-2
abundance: many
v_gene: TRBV7-8
CDR3nt: TGTGCCAGCAGCGCGAGCTCCAATACGTACACCTTC
CDR3aa: CASSASSNTYTF

d_gene: -
j_gene: TRBJ2-1
abundance: many
v_gene: TRBV6-2/TRBV6-3
CDR3nt: TGTGCCACCTCCCGCGTGAGCTCCTACAATGAGCAGTTCTTC
CDR3aa: CATSRVSSYNEQFF

d_gene: -
j_gene: TRBJ1-1
abundance: -
v_gene: TRBV10-2
CDR3nt: TGCGCCAACAGAAACACGGGGGGACGCAACACTGAAGCTTTCTTT
CDR3aa: CANRNTGGRNTEAFF

d_gene: TRBD2
j_gene: TRBJ2-1
abundance: many
v_gene: TRBV7-9
CDR3nt: TGTGCCAGCAGCCACCAACTAGCGGGGGGGGACAACAATGAGCAGTTCTTC
CDR3aa: CASSHQLAGGDNNEQFF

d_gene: TRBD1
j_gene: TRBJ1-5
abundance: -
v_gene: TRBV4-1
CDR3nt: TGCGCCAGCAGCCACCGACAGGGTGGGAATCAGCCCCAGCATTTT
CDR3aa: CASSHRQGGNQPQHF

d_gene: -
j_gene: TRBJ1-2
abundance: once
v_gene: TRBV28
CDR3nt: TGTGCCAGCAGCCCCCTTTTATGGAGTTACACCTTC
CDR3aa: CASSPLLWSYTF

d_gene: -
j_gene: TRBJ2-2
abundance: -
v_gene: TRBV19
CDR3nt: TGTGCCAGTAGTGGACTGGGGCGGGGCGCCCCCAACACCGGGGAGCTGTTTTTT
CDR3aa: CASSGLGRGAPNTGELFF

d_gene: TRBD1
j_gene: TRBJ1-1
abundance: -
v_gene: TRBV7-8
CDR3nt: TGTGCCAGCAGCCTTTTCCGGGACAGGGGGGCCGGGAAGTGGGAAGCTTTCTTT
CDR3aa: CASSLFRDRGAGKWEAFF

d_gene: TRBD2
j_gene: TRBJ2-1
abundance: few
v_gene: TRBV2
CDR3nt: TGTGCCAGCCTTTCATTTCTGACTAGCGGATACAATGAGCAGTTCTTC
CDR3aa: CASLSFLTSGYNEQFF

d_gene: -
j_gene: TRBJ1-1
abundance: -
v_gene: TRBV6-4
CDR3nt: TGTGCCAGCAGTGAAGACAGACACACTGAAGCTTTCTTT
CDR3aa: CASSEDRHTEAFF

d_gene: TRBD2
j_gene: TRBJ2-2
abundance: -
v_gene: TRBV6-5
CDR3nt: TGTGCCAGCAACCTGCTAGCGGGGGCGCCGAACACCGGGGAGCTGTTTTTT
CDR3aa: CASNLLAGAPNTGELFF

d_gene: -
j_gene: TRBJ2-2
abundance: -
v_gene: TRBV13
CDR3nt: TGTGCCAGCAGCGGCGAGATGGCGAACACCGGGGAGCTGTTTTTT
CDR3aa: CASSGEMANTGELFF

d_gene: TRBD2
j_gene: TRBJ2-1
abundance: few
v_gene: TRBV6-2/TRBV6-3
CDR3nt: TGTGCCAGCAGTTACGAGTCTAGCGGGGGATACAATGAGCAGTTCTTC
CDR3aa: CASSYESSGGYNEQFF

d_gene: -
j_gene: TRBJ2-7
abundance: -
v_gene: TRBV5-1
CDR3nt: TGCGCCAGCAGCGTAAACACGGGTCGGACCTACGAGCAGTACTTC
CDR3aa: CASSVNTGRTYEQYF

d_gene: -
j_gene: TRBJ1-6
abundance: few
v_gene: TRBV7-9
CDR3nt: TGTGCCAGCAGCGAACAGGTTTCCTATAATTCACCCCTCCACTTT
CDR3aa: CASSEQVSYNSPLHF

d_gene: -
j_gene: TRBJ2-1
abundance: many
v_gene: TRBV12-3/TRBV12-4
CDR3nt: TGTGCCAGCAGTTCCCTCCCCGAGAACTCCTACAATGAGCAGTTCTTC
CDR3aa: CASSSLPENSYNEQFF

d_gene: TRBD1
j_gene: TRBJ1-6
abundance: -
v_gene: TRBV2
CDR3nt: TGTGCCAGCAGTGTGGGACAGGGCTATAATTCACCCCTCCACTTT
CDR3aa: CASSVGQGYNSPLHF

d_gene: -
j_gene: TRBJ2-3
abundance: -
v_gene: TRBV28
CDR3nt: TGTGCCAGCATCGATTGGGATTCTAGCACAGATACGCAGTATTTT
CDR3aa: CASIDWDSSTDTQYF

d_gene: -
j_gene: TRBJ1-5
abundance: -
v_gene: TRBV19
CDR3nt: TGTGCCAGTAGTCCACAATCAGCACCCCTTCAGCCCCAGCATTTT
CDR3aa: CASSPQSAPLQPQHF

d_gene: -
j_gene: TRBJ2-5
abundance: many
v_gene: TRBV25-1
CDR3nt: TGTGCCAGCGCCGGCCGCCTGGAGGTAAAGACCCAGTACTTC
CDR3aa: CASAGRLEVKTQYF

d_gene: -
j_gene: TRBJ1-2
abundance: few
v_gene: TRBV14
CDR3nt: TGTGCCAGCAGCCAAGATTGGAGGTCGCCCCCAGATGGCTACACCTTC
CDR3aa: CASSQDWRSPPDGYTF

d_gene: -
j_gene: TRBJ2-1
abundance: -
v_gene: TRBV27
CDR3nt: TGTGCCAGCAGTCACGGGACAACTTACAATGAGCAGTTCTTC
CDR3aa: CASSHGTTYNEQFF